This record concerns one T cell receptor (beta chain) sequence. The sample's time point: peripheral blood 6 weeks after treatment start. The data derive from a study of PD-L1 blockade in urothelial cancer. Study at large: Blood yielded a median of roughly 140,000 T cells per sample.

Into every PCR, synthetic TCR analog templates were spiked. Repertoires were generated with immunoSEQ multiplex PCR, while TCRdb's copy carries only in-frame clones and drops some. The sample carries roughly 120,000 clones, around nine tenths recorded once. The CDR3 runs to 17 residues. V dropped 4 bases and J dropped 4 bases, with 20 bases sitting between them. Germline CDR1 reads SEHNR; CDR2 reads FQNEAQ (reference sequence). This rearrangement joins TRBV7-9 to TRBJ1-3, with D perhaps matching TRBD1 (5 bases). The TCR originated in a man aged 60-69 years with urothelial cancer. This sample comprised PBMCs, obtained around atezolizumab (anti-PD-L1) treatment. The CDR3 DNA sequence: TGTGCCAGCAGCTCGCGGGGACCCGGCCTCTCCGGAAACACCATATATTTT. Residues: CASSSRGPGLSGNTIYF.